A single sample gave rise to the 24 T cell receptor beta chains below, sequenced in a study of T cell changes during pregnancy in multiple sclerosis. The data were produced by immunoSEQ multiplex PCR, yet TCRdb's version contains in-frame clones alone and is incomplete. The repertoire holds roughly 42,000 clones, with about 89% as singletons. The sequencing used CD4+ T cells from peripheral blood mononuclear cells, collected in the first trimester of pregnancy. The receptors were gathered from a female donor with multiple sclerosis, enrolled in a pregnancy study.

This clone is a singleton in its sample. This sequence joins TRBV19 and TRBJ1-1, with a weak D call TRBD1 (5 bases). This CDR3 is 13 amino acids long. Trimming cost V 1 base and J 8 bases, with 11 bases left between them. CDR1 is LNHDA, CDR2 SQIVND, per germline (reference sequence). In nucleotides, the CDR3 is TGTGCCAGTAGTATAGCTAGGGGTCCGGAAGCTTTCTTT. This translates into CASSIARGPEAFF.

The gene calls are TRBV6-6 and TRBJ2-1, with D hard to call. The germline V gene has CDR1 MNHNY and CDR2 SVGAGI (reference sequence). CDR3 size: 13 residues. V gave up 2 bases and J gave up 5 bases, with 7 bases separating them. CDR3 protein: CASSYTKDNEQFF. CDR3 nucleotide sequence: TGTGCCAGCAGTTACACTAAAGACAATGAGCAGTTCTTC.

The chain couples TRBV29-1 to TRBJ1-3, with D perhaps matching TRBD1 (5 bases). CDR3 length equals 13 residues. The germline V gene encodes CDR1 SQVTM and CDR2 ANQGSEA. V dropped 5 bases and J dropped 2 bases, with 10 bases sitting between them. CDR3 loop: CSVKGPAGNTIYF. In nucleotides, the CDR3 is TGCAGCGTTAAGGGGCCTGCTGGAAACACCATATATTTT.

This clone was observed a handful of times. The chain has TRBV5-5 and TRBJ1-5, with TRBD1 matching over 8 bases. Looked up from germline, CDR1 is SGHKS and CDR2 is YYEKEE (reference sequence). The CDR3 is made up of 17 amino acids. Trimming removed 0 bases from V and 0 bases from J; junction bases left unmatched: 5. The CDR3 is CASSLDPGQVSNQPQHF. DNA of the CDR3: TGTGCCAGCAGCTTGGATCCGGGACAGGTTAGCAATCAGCCCCAGCATTTT.

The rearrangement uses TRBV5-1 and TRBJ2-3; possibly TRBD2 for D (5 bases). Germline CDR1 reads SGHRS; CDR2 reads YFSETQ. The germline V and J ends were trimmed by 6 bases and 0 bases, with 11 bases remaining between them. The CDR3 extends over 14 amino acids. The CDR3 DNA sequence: TGCGCCAGCAAACTAGATCCGAGCACAGATACGCAGTATTTT. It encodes CASKLDPSTDTQYF.

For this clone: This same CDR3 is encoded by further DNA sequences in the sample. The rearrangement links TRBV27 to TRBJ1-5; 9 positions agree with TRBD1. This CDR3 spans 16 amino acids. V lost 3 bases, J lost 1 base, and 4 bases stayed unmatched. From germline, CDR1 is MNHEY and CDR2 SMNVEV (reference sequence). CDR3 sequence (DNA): TGTGCCAGCAGTTTGACCGGACAGGGGAGCAATCAGCCCCAGCATTTT. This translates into CASSLTGQGSNQPQHF.

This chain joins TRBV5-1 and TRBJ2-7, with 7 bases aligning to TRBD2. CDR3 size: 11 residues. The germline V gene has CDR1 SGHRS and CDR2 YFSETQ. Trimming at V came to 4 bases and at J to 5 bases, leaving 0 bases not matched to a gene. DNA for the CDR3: TGCGCCAGCAGCCGGGGGGACGAGCAGTACTTC. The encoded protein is CASSRGDEQYF.

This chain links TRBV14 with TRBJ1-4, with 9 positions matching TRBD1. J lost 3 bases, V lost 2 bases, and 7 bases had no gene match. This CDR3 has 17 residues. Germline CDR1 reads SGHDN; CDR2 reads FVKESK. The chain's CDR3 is CASSQRPGTGPNEKLFF. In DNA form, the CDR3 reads TGTGCCAGCAGCCAACGTCCCGGGACAGGGCCTAATGAAAAACTGTTTTTT.

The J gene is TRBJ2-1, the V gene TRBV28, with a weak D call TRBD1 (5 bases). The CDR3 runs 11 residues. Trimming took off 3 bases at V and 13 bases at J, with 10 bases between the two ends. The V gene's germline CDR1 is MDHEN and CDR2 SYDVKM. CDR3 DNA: TGTGCCAGCAGTTTTAGCAGGGAACAGTTCTTC. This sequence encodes CASSFSREQFF.

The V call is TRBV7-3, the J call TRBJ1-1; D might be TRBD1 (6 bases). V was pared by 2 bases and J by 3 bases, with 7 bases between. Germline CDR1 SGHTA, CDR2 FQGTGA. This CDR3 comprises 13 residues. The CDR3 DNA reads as TGTGCCAGCAGCTTAGAGGGGGACACTGAAGCTTTCTTT. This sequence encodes CASSLEGDTEAFF.

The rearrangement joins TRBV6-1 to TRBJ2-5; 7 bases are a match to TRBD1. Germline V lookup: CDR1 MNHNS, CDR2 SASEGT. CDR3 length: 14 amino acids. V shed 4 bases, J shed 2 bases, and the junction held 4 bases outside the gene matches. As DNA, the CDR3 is TGTGCCAGCAGTGTGACAGGGTGGCAAGAGACCCAGTACTTC. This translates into CASSVTGWQETQYF.

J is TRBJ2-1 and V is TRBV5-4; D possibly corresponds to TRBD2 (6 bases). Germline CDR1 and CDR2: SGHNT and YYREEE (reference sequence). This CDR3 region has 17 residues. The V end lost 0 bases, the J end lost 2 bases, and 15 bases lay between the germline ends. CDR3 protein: CASSLAVGTFTYNEQFF. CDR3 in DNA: TGTGCCAGCAGCTTGGCGGTCGGGACTTTTACCTACAATGAGCAGTTCTTC.

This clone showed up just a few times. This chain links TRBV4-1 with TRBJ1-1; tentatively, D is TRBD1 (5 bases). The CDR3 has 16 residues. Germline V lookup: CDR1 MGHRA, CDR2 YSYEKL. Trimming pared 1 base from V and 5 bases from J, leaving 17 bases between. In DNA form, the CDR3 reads TGCGCCAGCAGCCAAGCTGGGGTGGAGGGGCAAACTGAAGCTTTCTTT. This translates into CASSQAGVEGQTEAFF.

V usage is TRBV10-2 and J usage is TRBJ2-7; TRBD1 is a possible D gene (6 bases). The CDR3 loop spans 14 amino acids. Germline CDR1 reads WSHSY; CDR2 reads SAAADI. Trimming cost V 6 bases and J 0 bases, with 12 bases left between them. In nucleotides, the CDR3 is TGCGCCAGCAGGGCGACAGGAAGCTCCTACGAGCAGTACTTC. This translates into CASRATGSSYEQYF.

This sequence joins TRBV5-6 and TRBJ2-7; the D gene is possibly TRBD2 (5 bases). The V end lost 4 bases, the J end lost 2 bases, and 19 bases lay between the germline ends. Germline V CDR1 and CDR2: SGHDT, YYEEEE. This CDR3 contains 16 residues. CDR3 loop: CASSGGLWGSPYEQYF. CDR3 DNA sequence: TGTGCCAGCAGCGGCGGGTTGTGGGGTTCCCCCTACGAGCAGTACTTC.

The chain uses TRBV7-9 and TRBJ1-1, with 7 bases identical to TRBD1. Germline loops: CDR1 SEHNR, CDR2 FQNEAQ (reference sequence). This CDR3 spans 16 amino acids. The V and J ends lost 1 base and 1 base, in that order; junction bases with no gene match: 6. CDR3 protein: CASSLVQGRGNTEAFF. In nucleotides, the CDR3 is TGTGCCAGCAGCTTAGTACAGGGGCGAGGGAACACTGAAGCTTTCTTT.

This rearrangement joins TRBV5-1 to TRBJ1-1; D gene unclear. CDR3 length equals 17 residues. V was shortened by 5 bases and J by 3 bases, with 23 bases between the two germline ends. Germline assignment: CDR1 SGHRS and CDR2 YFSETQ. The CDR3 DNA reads TGCGCCAGCAGTATCGCTTTGGGAGCAGACGTAGACACTGAAGCTTTCTTT. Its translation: CASSIALGADVDTEAFF.

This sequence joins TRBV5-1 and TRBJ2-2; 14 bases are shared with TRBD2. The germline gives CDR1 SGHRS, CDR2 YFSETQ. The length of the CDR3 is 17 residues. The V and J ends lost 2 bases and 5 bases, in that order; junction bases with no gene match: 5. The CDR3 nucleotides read TGCGCCAGCAGCTTTGGACTAGCGGGAGGTTATACCGGGGAGCTGTTTTTT. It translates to CASSFGLAGGYTGELFF. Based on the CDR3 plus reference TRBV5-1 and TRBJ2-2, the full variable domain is KAGVTQTPRYLIKTRGQQVTLSCSPISGHRSVSWYQQTPGQGLQFLFEYFSETQRNKGNFPGRFSGRQFSNSRSEMNVSTLELGDSALYLCASSFGLAGGYTGELFFGEGSRLTVL.

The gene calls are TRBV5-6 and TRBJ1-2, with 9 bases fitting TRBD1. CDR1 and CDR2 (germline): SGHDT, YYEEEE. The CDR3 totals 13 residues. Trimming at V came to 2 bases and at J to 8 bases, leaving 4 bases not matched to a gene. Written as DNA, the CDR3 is TGTGCCAGCAGCTTCGGACAGGGGAAGGGCTACACCTTC. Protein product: CASSFGQGKGYTF. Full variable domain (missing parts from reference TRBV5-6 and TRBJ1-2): DAGVTQSPTHLIKTRGQQVTLRCSPKSGHDTVSWYQQALGQGPQFIFQYYEEEERQRGNFPDRFSGHQFPNYSSELNVNALLLGDSALYLCASSFGQGKGYTFGSGTRLTVV.

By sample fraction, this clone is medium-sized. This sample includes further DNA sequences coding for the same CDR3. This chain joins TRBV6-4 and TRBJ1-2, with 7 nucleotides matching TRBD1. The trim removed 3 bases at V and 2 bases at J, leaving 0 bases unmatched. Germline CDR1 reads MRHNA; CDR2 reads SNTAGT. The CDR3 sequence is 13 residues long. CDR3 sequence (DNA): TGTGCCAGCAGTGAGACAGGGAACTATGGCTACACCTTC. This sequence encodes CASSETGNYGYTF.

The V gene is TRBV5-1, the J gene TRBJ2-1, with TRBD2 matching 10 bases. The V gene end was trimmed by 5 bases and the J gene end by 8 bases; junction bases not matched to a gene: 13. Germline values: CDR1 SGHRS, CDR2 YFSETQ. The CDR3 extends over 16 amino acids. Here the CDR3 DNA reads TGCGCCAGCAGGAAAGGACTAGCGGCGAGGGGCCATGAGCAGTTCTTC. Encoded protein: CASRKGLAARGHEQFF.

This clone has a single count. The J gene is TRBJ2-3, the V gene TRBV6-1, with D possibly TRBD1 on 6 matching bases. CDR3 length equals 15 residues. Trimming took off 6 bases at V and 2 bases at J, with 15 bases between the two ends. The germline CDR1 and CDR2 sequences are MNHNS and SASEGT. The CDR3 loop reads CASRRSHRATDTQYF. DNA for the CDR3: TGTGCCAGCAGAAGGTCGCACAGGGCCACAGATACGCAGTATTTT.

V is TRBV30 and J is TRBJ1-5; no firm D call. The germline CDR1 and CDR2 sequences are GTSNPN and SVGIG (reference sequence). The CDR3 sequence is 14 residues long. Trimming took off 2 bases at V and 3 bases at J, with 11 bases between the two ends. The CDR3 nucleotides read TGTGCCTGGAGTTTTACAGCACTCAATCAGCCCCAGCATTTT. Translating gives CAWSFTALNQPQHF.

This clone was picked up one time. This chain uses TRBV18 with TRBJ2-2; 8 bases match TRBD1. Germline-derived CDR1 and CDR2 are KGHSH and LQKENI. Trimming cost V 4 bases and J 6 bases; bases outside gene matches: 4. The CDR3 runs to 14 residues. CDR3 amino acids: CASSLPTGAGELFF. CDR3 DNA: TGTGCCAGCTCACTACCGACAGGGGCCGGGGAGCTGTTTTTT. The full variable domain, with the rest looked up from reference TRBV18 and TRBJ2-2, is NAGVMQNPRHLVRRRGQEARLRCSPMKGHSHVYWYRQLPEEGLKFMVYLQKENIIDESGMPKERFSAEFPKEGPSILRIQQVVRGDSAAYFCASSLPTGAGELFFGEGSRLTVL.